This passage covers 21 T cell receptor beta chains from one sample sequenced in a study of blood T cell repertoires in COVID-19. TCRdb's copy holds only in-frame clones and misses some; the assay was immunoSEQ multiplex PCR. The sample records hundreds of thousands of clones, around nine tenths being singletons. Sequencing was done on a sample of peripheral blood. All receptors derive from a woman in her 70s with COVID-19, enrolled during active disease.

The chain carries TRBV5-1 and TRBJ2-7; 10 bases are a match to TRBD2. The CDR3 totals 15 residues. The germline gives CDR1 SGHRS, CDR2 YFSETQ. V trimming: 5 bases; J trimming: 2 bases; junction bases outside the gene matches: 7. In DNA, the CDR3 is TGCGCCAGCAGTTTGACTAGCGGGTCTACCTACGAGCAGTACTTC. Its protein is CASSLTSGSTYEQYF.

The chain recombines TRBV27 with TRBJ2-7; 7 bases map to TRBD1. CDR3 length: 14 residues. After removal of 5 bases from V and 2 bases from J, the junction contained 6 bases not matched to a gene. Per germline, CDR1 MNHEY and CDR2 SMNVEV (reference sequence). CDR3: CASSHRQGAYEQYF. The CDR3 coding sequence is TGTGCCAGCAGTCACAGACAGGGAGCCTACGAGCAGTACTTC.

The chain joins TRBV15 to TRBJ2-7; 12 nucleotides align to TRBD1. Germline CDR1 and CDR2: LNHNV and YYDKDF (reference sequence). Trimming at V came to 1 base and at J to 5 bases, leaving 3 bases not matched to a gene. The CDR3 loop spans 15 amino acids. CDR3 coding DNA: TGTGCCACCAGCAGAGGAGGGACAGGGGGCCACGAGCAGTACTTC. Its protein product is CATSRGGTGGHEQYF.

The chain employs TRBV6-2 or TRBV6-3 and TRBJ2-3, with D uncertain. V shed 0 bases and J shed 9 bases, with 10 bases lying between them. Per germline, CDR1 MNHEY and CDR2 SVGEGT. The CDR3 sequence is 13 residues long. In nucleotides, the CDR3 is TGTGCCAGCAGTTACTCGACTCCCTTGACGCAGTATTTT. It specifies CASSYSTPLTQYF.

In this sample, this clone turned up a few times. The chain uses TRBV18 and TRBJ1-1, with no clear D. CDR1 and CDR2 from the germline V gene are KGHSH and LQKENI. The CDR3 covers 14 residues. V gave up 3 bases and J gave up 7 bases, with 15 bases separating them. The CDR3 sequence: CASSPLPSENEAFF. As DNA, the CDR3 is TGTGCCAGCTCACCTCTTCCAAGTGAGAATGAAGCTTTCTTT.

The chain joins TRBV20-1 to TRBJ1-5, with D unresolved. CDR3 length: 14 amino acids. V shed 3 bases and J shed 3 bases, with 12 bases lying between them. The V gene's germline CDR1 is DFQATT and CDR2 SNEGSKA (reference sequence). The CDR3 region is CSASRSFINQPQHF. DNA of the CDR3: TGCAGTGCTAGTCGAAGCTTTATCAATCAGCCCCAGCATTTT.

This chain links TRBV6-4 with TRBJ2-1, with D maybe TRBD1 (7 bases). V was cut by 4 bases and J by 5 bases, with 15 bases left in between. Germline lookup yields CDR1 MRHNA and CDR2 SNTAGT. There are 15 residues in the CDR3. CDR3 nucleotides: TGTGCCAGCAGTGTAACAGGGGCGGGGAACAATGAGCAGTTCTTC. Its protein is CASSVTGAGNNEQFF.

The chain is built from TRBV5-8 and TRBJ1-5; TRBD1 matches at 8 bases. CDR3 length: 19 residues. J lost 1 base, V lost 2 bases, and 14 bases had no gene match. CDR1 is SGHTS, CDR2 YDEGEE, per germline. In DNA, the CDR3 is TGTGCCAGCAGCTTTTATGGGGGTTCCGGACAGGGCAGCAATCAGCCCCAGCATTTT. Translated, it gives CASSFYGGSGQGSNQPQHF.

The J gene is TRBJ2-7, the V gene TRBV11-3; no definite D call. The CDR3 sequence is 14 residues long. The V end was cut by 3 bases, the J end by 7 bases, with 16 bases between. CDR1 is SGHNT, CDR2 YENEEA, per germline. Written as DNA, the CDR3 is TGTGCCAGCAGCTTTCGAGCCCTATCGGGTGAGCAGTACTTC. Residues: CASSFRALSGEQYF.

The gene calls are TRBV20-1 and TRBJ1-1, with 9 nucleotides matching TRBD1. This CDR3 comprises 11 residues. Per the germline V gene, CDR1 is DFQATT and CDR2 is SNEGSKA (reference sequence). The CDR3 bases are TGCGGACAGGGGCCGTTCACTGAAGCTTTCTTT. This encodes CGQGPFTEAFF.

V usage is TRBV7-9 and J usage is TRBJ2-3, with 10 bases that match TRBD2. The CDR3 extends over 14 amino acids. V was clipped by 5 bases and J by 3 bases; unmatched bases: 2. CDR1 and CDR2 (germline): SEHNR, FQNEAQ (reference sequence). CDR3 amino acids: CASSPSGSTDTQYF. The CDR3 nucleotides are TGTGCCAGCAGCCCTAGCGGGAGTACAGATACGCAGTATTTT.

V usage is TRBV3-1 (or the pseudogene TRBV3-2) and J usage is TRBJ2-3, with D uncertain. The CDR3 is made up of 15 amino acids. Germline-derived CDR1 and CDR2 are LGHDT and YNNKEL (reference sequence). Trimming removed 1 base from V and 3 bases from J, with 11 bases in between. The CDR3 loop reads CASSQGGKVTDTQYF. The CDR3 nucleotides are TGTGCCAGCAGCCAAGGCGGAAAGGTAACAGATACGCAGTATTTT.

This chain uses TRBV3-1 (or the pseudogene TRBV3-2) with TRBJ2-7, with 11 nucleotides matching TRBD2. Trimming took 4 bases from V and 3 from J; bases not matched to a gene: 8. This CDR3 is built from 16 residues. Germline values: CDR1 LGHDT, CDR2 YNNKEL (reference sequence). The CDR3 sequence: CASSPRGLAVNYEQYF. The CDR3 coding sequence is TGTGCCAGCAGCCCCAGGGGACTAGCGGTCAACTACGAGCAGTACTTC.

The V and J genes are TRBV7-2 and TRBJ2-1, with 8 bases fitting TRBD1. Germline trimming cut 1 base from V and 1 base from J; bases unmatched to any gene: 12. The CDR3 runs 19 residues. Germline CDR1 and CDR2: SGHTA and FQGNSA. DNA for the CDR3: TGTGCCAGCAGCTTAGTTGCCCTCCAGACAGGGGCATCCTACAATGAGCAGTTCTTC. The encoded protein is CASSLVALQTGASYNEQFF. Variable domain in full (rest from reference TRBV7-2 and TRBJ2-1): GAGVSQSPSNKVTEKGKDVELRCDPISGHTALYWYRQSLGQGLEFLIYFQGNSAPDKSGLPSDRFSAERTGGSVSTLTIQRTQQEDSAVYLCASSLVALQTGASYNEQFFGPGTRLTVL.

The V and J genes are TRBV6-5 and TRBJ1-1; 8 bases are shared with TRBD1. The V and J ends lost 11 bases and 1 base, in that order; junction bases with no gene match: 6. CDR3 length equals 13 residues. From germline, CDR1 is MNHEY and CDR2 SVGAGI. For the CDR3, the DNA is TGTGCCGTCAGCGGACAGGGGAACACTGAAGCTTTCTTT. It is translated as CAVSGQGNTEAFF.

The gene calls are TRBV4-2 and TRBJ2-1, with 7 nucleotides matching TRBD2. The CDR3 runs 17 residues. J lost 3 bases, V lost 2 bases, and 10 bases had no gene match. Germline loops: CDR1 LGHNA, CDR2 YNFKEQ. The CDR3 region is CASSQPLAEAYYNEQFF. For the CDR3, the DNA is TGTGCCAGCAGCCAACCCCTAGCGGAGGCCTACTACAATGAGCAGTTCTTC.

The chain couples TRBV18 to TRBJ1-2; 10 bases are shared with TRBD1. The CDR3 is 16 amino acids. CDR1 KGHSH and CDR2 LQKENI come from the germline V gene. Trimming removed 4 bases from V and 13 bases from J; junction bases left unmatched: 18. The DNA for the CDR3 is TGTGCCAGCTCACGCGACGGACAGGGGGTCAGAGGGACCTTCACCTTC. It translates to CASSRDGQGVRGTFTF. The whole variable domain, filled in from reference TRBV18 and TRBJ1-2, reads NAGVMQNPRHLVRRRGQEARLRCSPMKGHSHVYWYRQLPEEGLKFMVYLQKENIIDESGMPKERFSAEFPKEGPSILRIQQVVRGDSAAYFCASSRDGQGVRGTFTFGSGTRLTVV.

The CDR3 reads CASSLAPDRGFGYTF. In DNA, the CDR3 is TGTGCCAGCAGCTTAGCGCCTGACAGGGGGTTTGGCTACACCTTC. This chain uses TRBV7-9 with TRBJ1-2; TRBD1 aligns across 9 bases. V gave up 0 bases and J gave up 7 bases; unmatched junction bases: 6. Germline lookup yields CDR1 SEHNR and CDR2 FQNEAQ (reference sequence). The CDR3 has 15 amino acids. Full variable domain (missing parts from reference TRBV7-9 and TRBJ1-2): DTGVSQNPRHKITKRGQNVTFRCDPISEHNRLYWYRQTLGQGPEFLTYFQNEAQLEKSRLLSDRFSAERPKGSFSTLEIQRTEQGDSAMYLCASSLAPDRGFGYTFGSGTRLTVV.

This chain links TRBV19 with TRBJ2-3; D not certain. The CDR3 covers 15 residues. Germline lookup yields CDR1 LNHDA and CDR2 SQIVND (reference sequence). Trimming shortened V by 5 bases and J by 2 bases, and 14 bases separated the two germline ends. CDR3 sequence: CASSPPGSITDTQYF. DNA of the CDR3: TGTGCCAGTAGTCCCCCCGGGTCTATCACAGATACGCAGTATTTT.

The table lists this clone with a few counts. V and J are TRBV10-3 and TRBJ1-5; D remains ambiguous. Germline loops: CDR1 ENHRY, CDR2 SYGVKD. CDR3 length equals 13 residues. V gave up 2 bases and J gave up 4 bases, with 6 bases separating them. CDR3 nucleotide sequence: TGTGCCATCAGTGAGGGGCGAAATCAGCCCCAGCATTTT. Translated, it gives CAISEGRNQPQHF.

This sequence joins TRBV9 and TRBJ2-5; D not certain. Germline CDR1 reads SGDLS; CDR2 reads YYNGEE. Between the trimmed V and J ends, which lost 1 base and 2 bases, there was a span of 6 bases. The CDR3 has 13 amino acids. CDR3 in DNA: TGTGCCAGCAGCGTATCCTATCAAGAGACCCAGTACTTC. This gives the protein CASSVSYQETQYF.